The 31 T cell receptor beta chains below were found in one sample sequenced in a study of T cell responses to AZD1222 COVID-19 vaccine (dated by TCRdb to 2020 to 2022). The method was the immunoSEQ multiplex PCR assay. TCRdb took over this immuneACCESS table, retaining in-frame rearrangements with V and J assigned. Such tables are incomplete; in checked studies, under half of the missing clones stem from an unresolved V gene, and the remainder is unexplained. The sample table holds under 150,000 clones, of which around 89% were seen once. The ten largest account for under 6.5% of the sample. The sample's time point label, in plain terms: about 28 days (+/-7) after the second vaccine dose. Source: peripheral blood, taken 28 days after the second AZD1222 dose. The receptors originated from an adult who received the AZD1222 COVID-19 vaccine.

The V and J genes are TRBV11-1 and TRBJ2-7, with D tentatively TRBD1 (6 bases). Trimming stripped 4 bases from V and 6 bases from J, with 10 bases between. The CDR3 has 12 residues. From germline, CDR1 is SGHAT and CDR2 FQDESV (reference sequence). CDR3 bases: TGTGCCAGCAGCTCACAGGGCCCCGAGCAGTACTTC. Translated: CASSSQGPEQYF.

This chain uses TRBV21-1 with TRBJ2-2; the table's D gene call, TRBD2, was not cross checked with the DNA. TRBV21-1 is an annotated pseudogene. The CDR3 is made up of 15 amino acids. Here the CDR3 reads CASSPLVNFSGELFF. The DNA of the CDR3 is TGTGCCAGCAGCCCACTAGTTAATTTTTCCGGGGAGCTGTTTTTT.

The chain carries TRBV12-3 or TRBV12-4 and TRBJ1-1; D gene unclear. Trimming removed 3 bases from V and 4 bases from J, with 6 bases in between. CDR3 length: 12 amino acids. CDR3 protein: CASSFPGTEAFF. The CDR3 bases are TGTGCCAGCAGTTTTCCAGGCACTGAAGCTTTCTTT.

In DNA form, the CDR3 reads TGTGCCAGCAGCTCCGAGACAAGCGATCGGTACTTC. The encoded protein is CASSSETSDRYF. This rearrangement joins TRBV5-4 to TRBJ2-7; D is uncertain. CDR1 SGHNT and CDR2 YYREEE come from the germline V gene (reference sequence). V lost 3 bases, J lost 12 bases, and 16 bases lay in between. The CDR3 spans 12 residues.

In this sample, this clone turned up a few times. The genes are TRBV6-5 and TRBJ2-1; 8 bases fit TRBD2. Germline V gene lookup returns CDR1 MNHEY and CDR2 SVGAGI. V was pared by 5 bases and J by 6 bases, with 3 bases of the junction left unmatched. The CDR3 extends over 13 amino acids. Here the CDR3 DNA reads TGTGCCAGCAGTATCCTAGCGGGCAATGAGCAGTTCTTC. Translation gives CASSILAGNEQFF.

This clone has more than one count but fewer than ten. J is TRBJ1-5 and V is TRBV12-3 or TRBV12-4; D gene ambiguous. This CDR3 is 11 amino acids long. V was trimmed by 4 bases and J by 11 bases, leaving 9 bases between them. CDR3 nucleotides: TGTGCCAGCAGTTACTACGGGGCCCAGCATTTT. This translates into CASSYYGAQHF.

This chain links TRBV4-3 with TRBJ1-2; perhaps TRBD1 as D (5 bases). The V gene lost 1 base and the J gene lost 0 bases, with 6 bases spanning the gap. The CDR3 loop spans 14 amino acids. The germline V gene has CDR1 LGHNA and CDR2 YSLEER. The CDR3 nucleotides read TGCGCCAGCAGCCAAGGGACAACTAACTATGGCTACACCTTC. It translates to CASSQGTTNYGYTF.

The CDR3 reads CASSPRGGSGELFF. The CDR3 nucleotides read TGTGCCAGCAGCCCACGGGGGGGCTCCGGGGAGCTGTTTTTT. The genes are TRBV5-6 and TRBJ2-2; 8 bases are a match to TRBD2. This CDR3 has 14 amino acids. Germline CDR1 reads SGHDT; CDR2 reads YYEEEE. V was clipped by 4 bases and J by 6 bases; unmatched bases: 5.

The rearrangement uses TRBV10-3 and TRBJ2-7; 8 bases match TRBD1. V lost 6 bases and J lost 6; bases outside the gene matches: 10. CDR1 is ENHRY, CDR2 SYGVKD, per germline. The CDR3 runs to 14 residues. CDR3 nucleotides: TGTGCCATCAGCAGGACAGGGCCAATAGTCGAGCAGTACTTC. Translation: CAISRTGPIVEQYF.

The gene calls are TRBV29-1 and TRBJ1-4; D possibly corresponds to TRBD1 (5 bases). V gave up 3 bases and J gave up 8 bases, with 10 bases separating them. The CDR3 extends over 12 amino acids. From germline, CDR1 is SQVTM and CDR2 ANQGSEA. As DNA, the CDR3 is TGCAGCGTTGACGGCCAGGGAGAAAAACTGTTTTTT. Amino acid sequence: CSVDGQGEKLFF.

This sequence joins TRBV4-2 and TRBJ1-4, with TRBD1 matching 8 bases. V shed 1 base and J 6 bases; nucleotides not matched to a gene: 4. This CDR3 comprises 15 residues. CDR1 LGHNA and CDR2 YNFKEQ come from the germline V gene. CDR3 sequence: CASSQADRDYEKLFF. The CDR3 bases are TGTGCCAGCAGCCAAGCGGACAGGGATTATGAAAAACTGTTTTTT.

The chain employs TRBV12-3 or TRBV12-4 and TRBJ2-1, with D tentatively TRBD1 (5 bases). V gave up 3 bases and J gave up 8 bases, with 8 bases separating them. CDR3 length: 12 residues. CDR3 protein: CASSFLGDEQFF. The CDR3 coding sequence is TGTGCCAGCAGTTTCTTAGGGGATGAGCAGTTCTTC.

This rearrangement joins TRBV5-6 to TRBJ1-1; TRBD1 agrees at 9 bases. In germline, CDR1 is SGHDT, CDR2 YYEEEE. After removal of 2 bases from V and 2 bases from J, the junction contained 4 bases not matched to a gene. This CDR3 spans 15 amino acids. The CDR3 here is CASSFRQGGNTEAFF. In DNA form, the CDR3 reads TGTGCCAGCAGCTTCCGACAGGGGGGTAACACTGAAGCTTTCTTT.

The chain carries TRBV7-9 and TRBJ2-3; 12 bases map to TRBD2. Germline loops: CDR1 SEHNR, CDR2 FQNEAQ (reference sequence). V was clipped by 5 bases and J by 4 bases; unmatched bases: 7. CDR3 length: 16 residues. The chain's CDR3 is CASSPPGLAGADTQYF. The DNA for the CDR3 is TGTGCCAGCAGCCCTCCGGGACTAGCGGGCGCAGATACGCAGTATTTT.

J is TRBJ2-7 and V is TRBV6-5; TRBD1 matches at 10 bases. V was clipped by 7 bases and J by 5 bases; unmatched bases: 8. CDR1 is MNHEY, CDR2 SVGAGI, per germline. This CDR3 spans 14 amino acids. The chain's CDR3 is CASILGGQGHEQYF. The CDR3 DNA reads TGTGCCAGCATTTTAGGGGGACAGGGGCACGAGCAGTACTTC.

The count of this clone is one. V is TRBV27 and J is TRBJ1-4; a weak D match, TRBD1 (5 bases). The germline V gene has CDR1 MNHEY and CDR2 SMNVEV (reference sequence). This CDR3 comprises 15 residues. Trimming removed 3 bases from V and 5 bases from J, with 13 bases in between. The DNA of the CDR3 is TGTGCCAGCAGTTTGAGGAGTCAGGGAAATGAAAAACTGTTTTTT. Its translation: CASSLRSQGNEKLFF. Complete variable domain (other parts from reference TRBV27 and TRBJ1-4): EAQVTQNPRYLITVTGKKLTVTCSQNMNHEYMSWYRQDPGLGLRQIYYSMNVEVTDKGDVPEGYKVSRKEKRNFPLILESPSPNQTSLYFCASSLRSQGNEKLFFGSGTQLSVL.

The chain recombines TRBV5-1 with TRBJ1-2; a possible D gene is TRBD1 (6 bases). Germline V gene data show CDR1 as SGHRS and CDR2 as YFSETQ. V was trimmed by 4 bases and J by 0 bases, leaving 13 bases between them. The CDR3 is made up of 15 amino acids. The CDR3 DNA sequence: TGCGCCAGCAGCATGGGTGGGGGGCCTAACTATGGCTACACCTTC. Amino acids: CASSMGGGPNYGYTF.

This CDR3 is CASSLNQDTDTQYF. Written as DNA, the CDR3 is TGTGCCAGCAGCTTAAACCAAGACACAGATACGCAGTATTTT. V and J are TRBV7-9 and TRBJ2-3; no firm D call. This CDR3 has 14 amino acids. Looked up from germline, CDR1 is SEHNR and CDR2 is FQNEAQ (reference sequence). Trimming removed 2 bases from V and 2 bases from J, with 8 bases in between.

This clone was picked up a small number of times. The chain carries TRBV6-2 or TRBV6-3 and TRBJ2-5, with TRBD2 identical over 9 bases. This CDR3 is 15 amino acids long. V trimming: 5 bases; J trimming: 5 bases; junction bases outside the gene matches: 9. Germline lookup yields CDR1 MNHEY and CDR2 SVGEGT. CDR3 sequence (DNA): TGTGCCAGCAGTGTAGCGGGGGCCCTGCTGGAGACCCAGTACTTC. Translated, it gives CASSVAGALLETQYF.

This chain links TRBV3-1 (or the pseudogene TRBV3-2) with TRBJ1-5; D remains ambiguous. From germline, CDR1 is LGHDT and CDR2 YNNKEL (reference sequence). The CDR3 consists of 15 residues. Deletions cut 2 bases from V and 0 bases from J, with 8 bases between. The CDR3 is CASSQNPYSNQPQHF. The CDR3 bases are TGTGCCAGCAGCCAAAACCCTTATAGCAATCAGCCCCAGCATTTT.

The chain couples TRBV5-1 to TRBJ1-1; 8 nucleotides match TRBD1. Germline V gene lookup returns CDR1 SGHRS and CDR2 YFSETQ. This CDR3 is built from 15 residues. V gave up 4 bases and J gave up 1 base; unmatched junction bases: 6. The CDR3 sequence is CASSLLTGANTEAFF. CDR3 in DNA: TGCGCCAGCAGCCTATTGACAGGGGCGAACACTGAAGCTTTCTTT.

The rearrangement links TRBV3-1 (or the pseudogene TRBV3-2) to TRBJ1-1; TRBD1 might be the D (5 bases). The CDR3 sequence is 13 residues long. The V end lost 1 base, the J end lost 10 bases, and 13 bases lay between the germline ends. Germline CDR1 and CDR2: LGHDT and YNNKEL (reference sequence). This chain's CDR3 is CASSQGGLAIAFF. DNA for the CDR3: TGTGCCAGCAGCCAAGGGGGCCTCGCGATAGCTTTCTTT.

The CDR3 region has the DNA TGCGCCAGCAGCCAACAGACCCTCACAGATACGCAGTATTTT. It translates to CASSQQTLTDTQYF. The genes are TRBV5-1 and TRBJ2-3; no reliable D call. CDR1 is SGHRS, CDR2 YFSETQ, per germline. Trimming pared 4 bases from V and 2 bases from J, leaving 11 bases between. The CDR3 is 14 residues long.

The rearrangement uses TRBV12-3 or TRBV12-4 and TRBJ2-2; D may be TRBD2 (6 bases). CDR3 length: 13 residues. With 11 bases removed from V and 2 bases from J, the gap between germline ends came to 12 bases. CDR3 protein: CASKGLNTGELFF. CDR3 coding DNA: TGTGCCTCCAAGGGACTTAACACCGGGGAGCTGTTTTTT.

CDR3 bases: TGTGCCAGCAGCTTTACACAGGGGGCTCGCTACAATGAGCAGTTCTTC. Encoded protein: CASSFTQGARYNEQFF. J is TRBJ2-1 and V is TRBV7-2, with TRBD1 identical over 9 bases. Unmatched junction bases numbered 6, after V lost 3 bases and J lost 3 bases. The germline CDR1 and CDR2 sequences are SGHTA and FQGNSA. This CDR3 region has 16 residues.

The rearrangement joins TRBV7-2 to TRBJ1-1; 9 positions agree with TRBD1. The junction had 8 bases not matched to a gene; V was cut back by 6 bases and J by 6 bases. The CDR3 is made up of 14 amino acids. Germline values: CDR1 SGHTA, CDR2 FQGNSA. The CDR3 reads CASRPGDRVPEAFF. As DNA, the CDR3 is TGTGCCAGCAGACCTGGGGACAGGGTCCCTGAAGCTTTCTTT.

The chain employs TRBV5-6 and TRBJ1-6, with unresolved D. Germline loops: CDR1 SGHDT, CDR2 YYEEEE. The CDR3 consists of 15 residues. V dropped 6 bases and J dropped 0 bases, with 10 bases sitting between them. The CDR3, as DNA: TGTGCCAGCACCTTACAGAGCTCCTATAATTCACCCCTCCACTTT. This sequence encodes CASTLQSSYNSPLHF.

The V gene is TRBV5-6, the J gene TRBJ2-7; 8 bases map to TRBD2. This CDR3 is built from 18 residues. The V gene's germline CDR1 is SGHDT and CDR2 YYEEEE. Unmatched junction bases numbered 18, after V lost 3 bases and J lost 4 bases. The CDR3 protein is CASSSARWRGGGRYEQYF. The CDR3 nucleotides read TGTGCCAGCAGCTCTGCTAGATGGCGTGGCGGGGGGAGGTACGAGCAGTACTTC. Complete variable domain (other parts from reference TRBV5-6 and TRBJ2-7): DAGVTQSPTHLIKTRGQQVTLRCSPKSGHDTVSWYQQALGQGPQFIFQYYEEEERQRGNFPDRFSGHQFPNYSSELNVNALLLGDSALYLCASSSARWRGGGRYEQYFGPGTRLTVT.

V is TRBV29-1 and J is TRBJ1-1; the D is unclear. Germline V gene data show CDR1 as SQVTM and CDR2 as ANQGSEA. This CDR3 comprises 12 residues. Trimming took 4 bases from V and 4 from J, leaving 10 bases between them. CDR3 sequence (DNA): TGCAGCGTTGGTCGGGGAACCACTGAAGCTTTCTTT. Its translation: CSVGRGTTEAFF.

The chain uses TRBV6-6 and TRBJ1-6; maybe TRBD1 (5 bases). The CDR3 length is 12 residues. Germline V gene lookup returns CDR1 MNHNY and CDR2 SVGAGI (reference sequence). V was trimmed by 6 bases and J by 10 bases, leaving 10 bases between them. CDR3 DNA sequence: TGTGCCAGCAGAGGGGACCGGTCACCCCTCCACTTT. Its protein is CASRGDRSPLHF.

V gene TRBV24-1 combines with J gene TRBJ2-3; D possibly uses TRBD1 or TRBD2 (6 bases each). This CDR3 has 13 amino acids. V was clipped by 9 bases and J by 6 bases, with 15 bases between them. Per germline, CDR1 KGHDR and CDR2 SFDVKD. The CDR3 coding sequence is TGTGCCACCGGGGGGCCGGGGGAGGATACGCAGTATTTT. Protein product: CATGGPGEDTQYF.